This is a list of T cell receptor beta chains from one sample in a study of T cell changes during pregnancy in multiple sclerosis. Sequencing used immunoSEQ multiplex PCR; TCRdb keeps in-frame clones, though not all of them. The sample has more than 70,000 clones, roughly 91% seen once. The sequencing here drew on peripheral blood, taken after pregnancy. The receptors originated from a female donor in good health, enrolled as a control in a pregnancy study. CDR3s include the opening cysteine and the closing phenylalanine or tryptophan. Fields, in order: D gene, clone size, J gene, V gene, CDR3 DNA, CDR3 protein. D genes are given only for firm matches. Not all rows give a size; the values are once, few, many and, for expanded clones, a class.

-,-,TRBJ1-1,TRBV9,TGTGCCAGCAGCGTAGCTCCGGGGGAATTGAGCCCAACGAACACTGAAGCTTTCTTT,CASSVAPGELSPTNTEAFF
TRBD1,once,TRBJ1-6,TRBV19,TGTGCCAGTAGTAAAAGACCTCCGGGACAGGGGACCTCCTATAATTCACCCCTCCACTTT,CASSKRPPGQGTSYNSPLHF
TRBD1,once,TRBJ1-2,TRBV6-4,TGTGCCAGCAGTGACGCCCCAGGGGGAGGTAACTATGGCTACACCTTC,CASSDAPGGGNYGYTF
-,-,TRBJ2-7,TRBV5-6,TGTGCCAGCAGCTTGCGCGACAGCTCCTACGAGCAGTACTTC,CASSLRDSSYEQYF
-,-,TRBJ1-5,TRBV6-6,TGTGCCAGCAGTTACTCTCAGGGAAATCAGCCCCAGCATTTT,CASSYSQGNQPQHF
-,-,TRBJ2-3,TRBV4-3,TGCGCCAGCAGCCGTAGGGTTGGGGGAGGAGATACGCAGTATTTT,CASSRRVGGGDTQYF
TRBD1,-,TRBJ1-6,TRBV6-6,TGTGCCAGCAGTTCCCGACAGGGGGCGAATTCACCCCTCCACTTT,CASSSRQGANSPLHF
-,-,TRBJ1-1,TRBV14,TGTGCCAGCAGCCAAGAGTTGAGAACTGAAGCTTTCTTT,CASSQELRTEAFF
-,once,TRBJ1-1,TRBV7-9,TGTGCCAGCACCCGGGGGATGATCGAGGACACTGAAGCTTTCTTT,CASTRGMIEDTEAFF
-,few,TRBJ1-5,TRBV19,TGTGCCAGTAGTATAGAACCAGGTTATAGCAATCAGCCCCAGCATTTT,CASSIEPGYSNQPQHF
-,-,TRBJ2-3,TRBV6-5,TGTGCCAGCCACCGACGCGGGGGCACAGATACGCAGTATTTT,CASHRRGGTDTQYF
TRBD1,few,TRBJ1-2,TRBV7-2,TGTGCCAGCAGCACAGGGGGCCGCTATGGCTACACCTTC,CASSTGGRYGYTF
-,-,TRBJ2-3,TRBV5-1,TGCGCCAGCAGTCGCGGGGCAGGGATAGAGGCAAATACGCAGTATTTT,CASSRGAGIEANTQYF
TRBD1,-,TRBJ1-2,TRBV7-9,TGTGCCAGCAGCTCGACAGGGGGCGCGTATGGCTACACCTTC,CASSSTGGAYGYTF
-,-,TRBJ1-3,TRBV23-1,TGCGCCAGCGGGAGTATGCTGTCTTGTGGAAACACCATATATTTT,CASGSMLSCGNTIYF
TRBD1,-,TRBJ1-2,TRBV2,TGTGCCAGCAGTGGGGACAGTGACTATGGCTACACCTTC,CASSGDSDYGYTF
-,-,TRBJ1-5,TRBV6-6,TGTGCCTGCGACCGGCAGGGACAAGGACAGCCCCAGCATTTT,CACDRQGQGQPQHF
-,-,TRBJ2-5,TRBV5-1,TGCGCCAGCAGCTTGGACCTCACGCAGGCCCAGTACTTC,CASSLDLTQAQYF
TRBD2,-,TRBJ2-3,TRBV19,TGTGCCAGTAGTATGCTAGCGGACCCTAGCACAGATACGCAGTATTTT,CASSMLADPSTDTQYF
TRBD1,-,TRBJ1-6,TRBV7-6,TGTGCCAGCAGCTCGTCCAGGACAGGGTTCACACCCCTCCACTTT,CASSSSRTGFTPLHF
-,-,TRBJ1-5,TRBV30,TGTGCCTGGAGTGAGAGGTTTAGCAATCAGCCCCAGCATTTT,CAWSERFSNQPQHF
-,few,TRBJ1-1,TRBV7-9,TGTGCCAGCAGCTCTAGGGGTGGGCAGGAAGCTTTCTTT,CASSSRGGQEAFF
-,-,TRBJ1-5,TRBV4-2,TGTGCCAGCAGCGTACAGGGTGTGGGACAGCCCCAGCATTTT,CASSVQGVGQPQHF
-,-,TRBJ2-1,TRBV4-1,TGCGCCAGCAGCCAAGTAGGAGGGGGGGTCAGTGAGCAGTTCTTC,CASSQVGGGVSEQFF
-,-,TRBJ2-7,TRBV7-2,TGTGCCAGCAGCTTATTCGTCTCCTACGAGCAGTACTTC,CASSLFVSYEQYF
-,-,TRBJ2-7,TRBV27,TGTGCCAGCAACCGCAGGACACCGAGCTCCTACGAGCAGTACTTC,CASNRRTPSSYEQYF
TRBD1,once,TRBJ2-1,TRBV2,TGTGCCAGCACCGACAGGGGGGAGCAGTTCTTC,CASTDRGEQFF
-,-,TRBJ1-5,TRBV2,TGTGCCAGCAAAGGCGAGGCGGGGCAGGGTAATCAGCCCCAGCATTTT,CASKGEAGQGNQPQHF
TRBD1,-,TRBJ2-2,TRBV9,TGTGCCAGCAGCGTCGGGGCAGGGGGAACCACCGGGGAGCTGTTTTTT,CASSVGAGGTTGELFF
TRBD2,-,TRBJ2-3,TRBV4-3,TGCGCCAGCAGCCAAGGCGCGGGGGAAGCAATGTGGGATACGCAGTATTTT,CASSQGAGEAMWDTQYF
-,few,TRBJ1-4,TRBV10-2,TGCGCCAGCAGTGACGGTCAACCTAATGAAAAACTGTTTTTT,CASSDGQPNEKLFF
-,-,TRBJ1-5,TRBV5-6,TGTGCCAGCAGCTTGGACGGGAATGGACCCCAGCATTTT,CASSLDGNGPQHF
TRBD1,-,TRBJ1-5,TRBV27,TGTGCCAGCGTATTTCAGGGGGTGGACAATCAGCCCCAGCATTTT,CASVFQGVDNQPQHF
TRBD1,once,TRBJ1-3,TRBV16,TGTGCCAGCAGCCAAGAGGGGGCGAAGGACACCATATATTTT,CASSQEGAKDTIYF
-,-,TRBJ1-1,TRBV9,TGTGCCAGCAGCGTAGCGGACAGTTTGAACACTGAAGCTTTCTTT,CASSVADSLNTEAFF
TRBD1,-,TRBJ1-2,TRBV6-1,TGTGCCAGCACCATATGGAACAGGGGAAGGGGCTACACCTTC,CASTIWNRGRGYTF
-,-,TRBJ2-3,TRBV4-3,TGCGCCAGCAGCCGGCCAGCCTCGGGGACAGATACGCAGTATTTT,CASSRPASGTDTQYF
-,-,TRBJ1-1,TRBV4-3,TGCGCCAGCAGCCAAGACGGCGCAGGCGACACTGAAGCTTTCTTT,CASSQDGAGDTEAFF
-,-,TRBJ2-3,TRBV4-3,TGCGCCAGCAGCCAAACCCCGGGGTCTGATACGCAGTATTTT,CASSQTPGSDTQYF
TRBD1,few,TRBJ1-1,TRBV19,TGTGCCAGTAGACGGGACAGAAACATGAACACTGAAGCTTTCTTT,CASRRDRNMNTEAFF
TRBD1,-,TRBJ1-6,TRBV28,TGTGCCAGCATCCGGGACAGAAATTCACCCCTCCACTTT,CASIRDRNSPLHF
-,few,TRBJ1-6,TRBV6-5,TGTGCCAGCAGTTACATGGGCGGGGGAGGAGGTTCACCCCTCCACTTT,CASSYMGGGGGSPLHF
-,-,TRBJ1-1,TRBV7-2,TGTGCCAGCAGCTTAGAGAGGTTCGGAGCTTTCTTT,CASSLERFGAFF
TRBD2,-,TRBJ2-3,TRBV7-2,TGTGCCAGCAGCTCCCTCAGCGGGGGGACGCAGTATTTT,CASSSLSGGTQYF
-,-,TRBJ1-4,TRBV6-6,TGTGCCAGCAGTTACAGCGGACAGACAAATGAAAAACTGTTTTTT,CASSYSGQTNEKLFF
TRBD1,-,TRBJ1-2,TRBV7-9,TGTGCCAGCAGCTTAGCTGGACAGGGGCCGAGGGATGGCTACACCTTC,CASSLAGQGPRDGYTF
-,-,TRBJ2-5,TRBV20-1,TGCAGTGCAGTGAAGGGGGAGACCCAGTACTTC,CSAVKGETQYF
TRBD1,-,TRBJ1-1,TRBV7-8,TGTGCCAGCAGCTCACAGGGGGCGCGGATGAACACTGAAGCTTTCTTT,CASSSQGARMNTEAFF
-,-,TRBJ1-5,TRBV19,TGTGCCAGTAGTATGGCTAGCAATCAGCCCCAGCATTTT,CASSMASNQPQHF
-,-,TRBJ1-6,TRBV4-3,TGCGCCAGCAGCCAAGATCTGTCCAGGGGCTATAATTCACCCCTCCACTTT,CASSQDLSRGYNSPLHF
-,-,TRBJ2-3,TRBV29-1,TGCAGCGTTGATCTTGGCAGCCCGGGTGGAGATACGCAGTATTTT,CSVDLGSPGGDTQYF
-,-,TRBJ2-1,TRBV18,TGTGCCAGCTCACCACCAGGAAACACTATCCGCTATGAGCAGTTCTTC,CASSPPGNTIRYEQFF
TRBD2,once,TRBJ2-3,TRBV7-9,TGTGCCAGCAGCTTGAGGGCTAGCGGGGGGGCAGATACGCAGTATTTT,CASSLRASGGADTQYF
TRBD1,-,TRBJ1-5,TRBV19,TGTGCCAGTAGTAATCTATTGACAGGGGGCAATCAGCCCCAGCATTTT,CASSNLLTGGNQPQHF